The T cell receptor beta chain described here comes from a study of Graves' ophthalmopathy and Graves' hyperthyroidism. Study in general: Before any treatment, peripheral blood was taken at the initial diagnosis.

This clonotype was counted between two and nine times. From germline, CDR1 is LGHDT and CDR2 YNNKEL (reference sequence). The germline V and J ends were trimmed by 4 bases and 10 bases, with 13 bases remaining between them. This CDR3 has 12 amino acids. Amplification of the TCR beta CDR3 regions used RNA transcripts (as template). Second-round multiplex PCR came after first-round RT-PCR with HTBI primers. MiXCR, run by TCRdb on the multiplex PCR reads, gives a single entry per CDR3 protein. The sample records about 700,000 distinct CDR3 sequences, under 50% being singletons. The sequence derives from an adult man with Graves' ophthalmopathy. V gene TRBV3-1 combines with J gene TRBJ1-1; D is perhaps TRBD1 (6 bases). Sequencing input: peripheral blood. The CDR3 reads CASSRARGGAFF. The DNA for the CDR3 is TGTGCCAGCAGCCGAGCCAGGGGTGGAGCTTTCTTT.